Below, one T cell receptor beta chain is given with its context. Its antigen is currently unknown. This record belongs to a study of T cell responses to AZD1222 COVID-19 vaccine. The study's findings and limits: Donor demographics were predominantly white British with a female majority; clonal diversity may be underestimated.

The CDR3 contains 14 residues. Trimming pared 5 bases from V and 5 bases from J, leaving 16 bases between. The germline gives CDR1 SGHRS, CDR2 YFSETQ. TCRdb's copy holds only in-frame clones and misses some; the assay was immunoSEQ multiplex PCR. The sample yields 150,000 to 160,000 clones, approximately 91% seen once. The TCR sequence derives from an adult who received the AZD1222 COVID-19 vaccine. Sequenced here: peripheral blood, sampled 28 days after the second AZD1222 dose. J is TRBJ2-5 and V is TRBV5-1; D is perhaps TRBD1 (6 bases). CDR3 sequence: CASSSTGFWETQYF. CDR3 bases: TGCGCCAGCAGTTCCACAGGGTTCTGGGAGACCCAGTACTTC.